This is a list of T cell receptor beta chains from one sample in a study of shared clonotypes between healthy human individuals. Assay used: immunoSEQ multiplex PCR; TCRdb lists only in-frame clones, some missing. The profile covers 650,000 to 800,000 clones, with roughly nine tenths appearing a single time and approximately 25% taken by the ten largest. The sample comprised naive CD8+ T cells sorted from blood. The receptors stem from a man aged 30-40 years in good health. The CDR3 runs from the conserved cysteine through the conserved F or W. A D gene is named only where the DNA matches it firmly. Size is omitted from some rows. Given values are once, few, many or a class for expanded clones.

D gene | CDR3 length | J gene | clone size | V gene | CDR3 DNA | CDR3 protein
. | 16 | TRBJ2-3 | . | TRBV29-1 | TGCAGCGTTAAGTTTTCGGAAGTGGGTAGCACAGATACGCAGTATTTT | CSVKFSEVGSTDTQYF
. | 15 | TRBJ2-5 | . | TRBV6-6 | TGTGCCAGCAGTTACTCGAAGCAGGGCACGGAGACCCAGTACTTC | CASSYSKQGTETQYF
. | 14 | TRBJ2-7 | . | TRBV6-6 | TGTGCCAGCAGTCTCCGGGAGTATCTCTACGAGCAGTACTTC | CASSLREYLYEQYF
. | 17 | TRBJ1-4 | . | TRBV4-3 | TGCGCCAGCAGCCAACAGGGGTCGCGACCGATTAATGAAAAACTGTTTTTT | CASSQQGSRPINEKLFF
. | 12 | TRBJ2-7 | . | TRBV7-8 | TGTGCCACCTCCGCAGGGACGCGCGAGCAGTACTTC | CATSAGTREQYF
. | 14 | TRBJ2-7 | . | TRBV19 | TGTGCCAGTAGTGTCCGGGACAATGCCTACGAGCAGTACTTC | CASSVRDNAYEQYF
. | 12 | TRBJ2-2 | . | TRBV6-5 | TGTGCCAGCAGTTACGCCACCGGGGAGCTGTTTTTT | CASSYATGELFF
. | 14 | TRBJ2-5 | . | TRBV5-1 | TGCGCCAGCAGCTCCCCGGGACCTCAAGAGACCCAGTACTTC | CASSSPGPQETQYF
. | 11 | TRBJ1-1 | few | TRBV27 | TGTGCCAGCAGTTCCGGGATTGAAGCTTTCTTT | CASSSGIEAFF
TRBD1 | 15 | TRBJ2-5 | . | TRBV7-3 | TGTGCCAGCAGCCCGGGACAGGACAACCAAGAGACCCAGTACTTC | CASSPGQDNQETQYF
TRBD2 | 16 | TRBJ2-1 | . | TRBV4-1 | TGCGCCAGCAGCCAAGCGGAGACTAGCGGGAGGGATGAGCAGTTCTTC | CASSQAETSGRDEQFF
. | 16 | TRBJ2-7 | . | TRBV6-1 | TGTGCCAGCAGTGAGCGGGGATACGGGAGCTCCTACGAGCAGTACTTC | CASSERGYGSSYEQYF
. | 15 | TRBJ2-5 | . | TRBV7-9 | TGTGCCAGCAGCTTAGCGAGACTGGGCCGGGAGACCCAGTACTTC | CASSLARLGRETQYF
TRBD2 | 14 | TRBJ2-7 | . | TRBV4-2 | TGTGCCAGCAGCCAAGGTAGCGGGAGAGACGAGCAGTACTTC | CASSQGSGRDEQYF
. | 9 | TRBJ1-1 | . | TRBV29-1 | TGCAGCCCCCTCTTGGGGGCTTTCTTT | CSPLLGAFF
TRBD1 | 15 | TRBJ2-5 | . | TRBV4-1 | TGCGCCAGCAGCAAATTAACGACAGGGGAAGAGACCCAGTACTTC | CASSKLTTGEETQYF
TRBD2 | 15 | TRBJ2-7 | . | TRBV5-1 | TGCGCCAGCAGCGGTGGGACTAGCGGGAGCTACGAGCAGTACTTC | CASSGGTSGSYEQYF
TRBD1 | 14 | TRBJ2-1 | . | TRBV7-9 | TGTGCCAGCGCGCGGAACAGGGGGTATAATGAGCAGTTCTTC | CASARNRGYNEQFF
TRBD1 | 15 | TRBJ2-7 | . | TRBV19 | TGTGCCAGTAGTTCGGACGGGACAGCTGTCTACGAGCAGTACTTC | CASSSDGTAVYEQYF
. | 16 | TRBJ2-5 | . | TRBV19 | TGTGCCAGTAGTATGTGGGGGCTAGCACGAGGGGAGACCCAGTACTTC | CASSMWGLARGETQYF
. | 13 | TRBJ2-1 | . | TRBV5-4 | TGTGCCAGCAGCTTCAGGAGCTACAATGAGCAGTTCTTC | CASSFRSYNEQFF
. | 12 | TRBJ2-7 | . | TRBV14 | TGTGCCAGCAGCCCGTCCTCCTACGAGCAGTACTTC | CASSPSSYEQYF
. | 14 | TRBJ1-2 | . | TRBV13 | TGTGCCAGCAGCTCGGGGGGGAGAAACTATGGCTACACCTTC | CASSSGGRNYGYTF
. | 12 | TRBJ2-7 | . | TRBV4-1 | TGCGCCAGCAGCGGCGGGAATTCCGAGCAGTACTTC | CASSGGNSEQYF
TRBD1 | 15 | TRBJ2-7 | . | TRBV4-3 | TGCGCCAGCAGCCAACTGACAGGGTCTAGCTACGAGCAGTACTTC | CASSQLTGSSYEQYF
TRBD1 | 16 | TRBJ2-5 | . | TRBV29-1 | TGCAGCGTAGACTTTCATGGACAGGGGGCGCGCGAGACCCAGTACTTC | CSVDFHGQGARETQYF
. | 13 | TRBJ2-1 | once | TRBV7-9 | TGTGCCAGCGCCGATGGTAGGGTGTCTGAGCAGTTCTTC | CASADGRVSEQFF
. | 14 | TRBJ2-7 | . | TRBV21-1 | TGTGCCAGCAGCAAACAGGGGCTGTCCTACGAGCAGTACTTC | CASSKQGLSYEQYF
. | 17 | TRBJ1-1 | . | TRBV7-2 | TGTGCCAGCAGCTTAGTGGCGTGGGCCTTGGGGAACACTGAAGCTTTCTTT | CASSLVAWALGNTEAFF
. | 15 | TRBJ2-3 | . | TRBV6-5 | TGTGCCAGCAGTACCGACCCACGGCCCACAGATACGCAGTATTTT | CASSTDPRPTDTQYF
TRBD2 | 16 | TRBJ2-3 | . | TRBV18 | TGTGCCAGCTCACCTCCAACTAGCGGGCATGCAGATACGCAGTATTTT | CASSPPTSGHADTQYF
. | 11 | TRBJ2-7 | . | TRBV19 | TGTGCCAGTAGTGTCGGCTACGAGCAGTACTTC | CASSVGYEQYF
. | 17 | TRBJ2-1 | . | TRBV7-9 | TGTGCCAGCAGCCCGGCCTACAGGGGGGGTACCTACAATGAGCAGTTCTTC | CASSPAYRGGTYNEQFF
. | 13 | TRBJ2-1 | . | TRBV11-2 | TGTGCCAGCAGCCCTGGACTGATAAATGAGCAGTTCTTC | CASSPGLINEQFF
. | 13 | TRBJ2-7 | once | TRBV5-4 | TGTGCCAGCAGCTCAGACCATTCCTACGAGCAGTACTTC | CASSSDHSYEQYF
TRBD1 | 15 | TRBJ2-2 | . | TRBV6-5 | TGTGCCAGCAGTGTCAGGACAGGGATCACCGGGGAGCTGTTTTTT | CASSVRTGITGELFF
TRBD1 | 14 | TRBJ2-7 | . | TRBV14 | TGTGCCAGCAGCCCGGGACAGTCTACCTACGAGCAGTACTTC | CASSPGQSTYEQYF
TRBD2 | 18 | TRBJ2-1 | . | TRBV11-2 | TGTGCCAGCAGCTCGATACCTAAGCGGGAGGGATTGTACAATGAGCAGTTCTTC | CASSSIPKREGLYNEQFF
. | 14 | TRBJ1-5 | . | TRBV7-9 | TGTGCCAGCAGCTCAACGGACGGAAATCAGCCCCAGCATTTT | CASSSTDGNQPQHF